This passage covers 3 T cell receptor beta chains from one sample sequenced in a study of blood T cell repertoires in COVID-19. Assay used: immunoSEQ multiplex PCR; TCRdb lists only in-frame clones, some missing. The sample contains some 190,000 clones, 70% to 90% of which appear only once. The material sequenced was peripheral blood. Every receptor here comes from a human donor with active or convalescent COVID-19. The donor label of this sample is uncertain.

The count of this clone is one. The CDR3 protein is CASHYTTGVGELFF. In DNA, the CDR3 is TGTGCCAGCCACTATACGACAGGGGTCGGGGAGCTGTTTTTT. This rearrangement joins TRBV7-9 to TRBJ2-2; TRBD1 matches 8 bases. Trimming at V came to 8 bases and at J to 7 bases, leaving 9 bases not matched to a gene. The germline gives CDR1 SEHNR, CDR2 FQNEAQ (reference sequence). The CDR3 sequence is 14 residues long.

This clone is a singleton in its sample. The V gene is TRBV7-3, the J gene TRBJ2-1; possibly TRBD1 for D (6 bases). CDR3 length: 13 amino acids. V was cut by 1 base and J by 8 bases, with 9 bases left in between. Germline CDR1 is SGHTA and CDR2 is FQGTGA. CDR3 loop: CASSLMDRHEQFF. DNA for the CDR3: TGTGCCAGCAGCTTAATGGACAGACATGAGCAGTTCTTC.

The chain couples TRBV6-6 to TRBJ2-3; 12 nucleotides agree with TRBD2. The junction had 9 bases not matched to a gene; V was cut back by 5 bases and J by 0 bases. The CDR3 runs to 18 residues. Germline V lookup: CDR1 MNHNY, CDR2 SVGAGI (reference sequence). In nucleotides, the CDR3 is TGTGCCAGCAGTCAGACTAGCGGGGGAGCAATTAGCACAGATACGCAGTATTTT. Its protein is CASSQTSGGAISTDTQYF.